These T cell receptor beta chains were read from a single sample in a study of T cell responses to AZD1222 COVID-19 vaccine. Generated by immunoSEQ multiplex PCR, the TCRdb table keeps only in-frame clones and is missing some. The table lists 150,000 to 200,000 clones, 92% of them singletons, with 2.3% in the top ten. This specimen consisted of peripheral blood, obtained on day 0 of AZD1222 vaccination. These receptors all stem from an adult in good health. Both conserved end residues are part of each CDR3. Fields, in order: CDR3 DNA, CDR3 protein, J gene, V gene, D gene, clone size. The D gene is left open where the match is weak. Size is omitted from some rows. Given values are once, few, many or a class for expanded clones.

CDR3 DNA: TGTGCCAGCAGCCGGCTCCTTAACAGCGGGGAGCTGTTTTTT
CDR3 protein: CASSRLLNSGELFF
J gene: TRBJ2-2
V gene: TRBV14
D gene: .
clone size: .

CDR3 DNA: TGCGCCAGCAGCTTGGCCCGAGGGGGCGCTAATTCACCCCTCCACTTT
CDR3 protein: CASSLARGGANSPLHF
J gene: TRBJ1-6
V gene: TRBV5-1
D gene: TRBD1
clone size: .

CDR3 DNA: TGTGCCAGCTCCCCCGGGACTAGCGGACCAGATACGCAGTATTTT
CDR3 protein: CASSPGTSGPDTQYF
J gene: TRBJ2-3
V gene: TRBV18
D gene: TRBD2
clone size: .

CDR3 DNA: TGTGCCAGCAGCCAAGAAGTAGGGCTATCTCAAGAGACCCAGTACTTC
CDR3 protein: CASSQEVGLSQETQYF
J gene: TRBJ2-5
V gene: TRBV3-1/TRBV3-2
D gene: .
clone size: .

CDR3 DNA: TGTGCCAGCATCGACATGAACACTGAAGCTTTCTTT
CDR3 protein: CASIDMNTEAFF
J gene: TRBJ1-1
V gene: TRBV6-5
D gene: .
clone size: .

CDR3 DNA: TGTGCCAGCAGTTTAACCGGAGATCAGCCCCAGCATTTT
CDR3 protein: CASSLTGDQPQHF
J gene: TRBJ1-5
V gene: TRBV28
D gene: .
clone size: .

CDR3 DNA: TGTGCTAGTGGTTTGGTACCTAAGGGACAGTTTTACACTGAAGCTTTCTTT
CDR3 protein: CASGLVPKGQFYTEAFF
J gene: TRBJ1-1
V gene: TRBV12-5
D gene: TRBD1
clone size: .

CDR3 DNA: TGCGCCAGCAGCATTACAGGGGGCCGAGACACCGGGGAGCTGTTTTTT
CDR3 protein: CASSITGGRDTGELFF
J gene: TRBJ2-2
V gene: TRBV5-1
D gene: TRBD1
clone size: .

CDR3 DNA: TGTGCCAGCAGCAAATACTACGAGCAGTGCTTC
CDR3 protein: CASSKYYEQCF
J gene: TRBJ2-7
V gene: TRBV5-6
D gene: .
clone size: .

CDR3 DNA: TGTGCCAGCAGTCAACCAGGGGCCTGGGCTGAAGCTTTCTTT
CDR3 protein: CASSQPGAWAEAFF
J gene: TRBJ1-1
V gene: TRBV6-2/TRBV6-3
D gene: .
clone size: .

CDR3 DNA: TGTGCCAGCAGCTTGACAGGGGAGAACACTGAAGCTTTCTTT
CDR3 protein: CASSLTGENTEAFF
J gene: TRBJ1-1
V gene: TRBV7-9
D gene: TRBD1
clone size: .

CDR3 DNA: TGTGCCATCAAGGCAGGGGACTATGGCTACACCTTC
CDR3 protein: CAIKAGDYGYTF
J gene: TRBJ1-2
V gene: TRBV10-3
D gene: .
clone size: few

CDR3 DNA: TGTGCCAGCAGCCAAGTTTCTGGCGGTAGCTCCTACAATGAGCAGTTCTTC
CDR3 protein: CASSQVSGGSSYNEQFF
J gene: TRBJ2-1
V gene: TRBV4-2
D gene: .
clone size: once

CDR3 DNA: TGTGCCAGCAGTTTTTTCCGGGGCGCATCCGAAAAACTGTTTTTT
CDR3 protein: CASSFFRGASEKLFF
J gene: TRBJ1-4
V gene: TRBV28
D gene: .
clone size: .

CDR3 DNA: TGTGCCAGCTCACTAAGACTAGCGGGGACAGATACGCAGTATTTT
CDR3 protein: CASSLRLAGTDTQYF
J gene: TRBJ2-3
V gene: TRBV18
D gene: TRBD2
clone size: .

CDR3 DNA: TGTGCCAGCAGCTTATCCCCAGCGTCACGCGAGACCCAGTACTTC
CDR3 protein: CASSLSPASRETQYF
J gene: TRBJ2-5
V gene: TRBV7-2
D gene: .
clone size: once

CDR3 DNA: TGTGCCAGCAGCGTAGGAGGGACAGGGACTGGAAACACCATATATTTT
CDR3 protein: CASSVGGTGTGNTIYF
J gene: TRBJ1-3
V gene: TRBV9
D gene: TRBD1
clone size: .

CDR3 DNA: TGTGCCAGCAGTTCCCCGACAGGGAAAGATGGCTACACCTTC
CDR3 protein: CASSSPTGKDGYTF
J gene: TRBJ1-2
V gene: TRBV28
D gene: TRBD1
clone size: .

CDR3 DNA: TGTGCCAGCAGCTCCAGGGAAAACACTGAAGCTTTCTTT
CDR3 protein: CASSSRENTEAFF
J gene: TRBJ1-1
V gene: TRBV7-9
D gene: .
clone size: .

CDR3 DNA: TGTGCCAGCTCACCCGGGACACTCAGCAATCAGCCCCAGCATTTT
CDR3 protein: CASSPGTLSNQPQHF
J gene: TRBJ1-5
V gene: TRBV18
D gene: .
clone size: .

CDR3 DNA: TGCGCCAGCAGCCAAGATGCGCGGACGGAGGAGTATGGCTACACCTTC
CDR3 protein: CASSQDARTEEYGYTF
J gene: TRBJ1-2
V gene: TRBV4-3
D gene: .
clone size: .

CDR3 DNA: TGTGCCAGCAGTTACCCCACCCGACAGGGGTTAGGCTACACCTTC
CDR3 protein: CASSYPTRQGLGYTF
J gene: TRBJ1-2
V gene: TRBV6-5
D gene: TRBD1
clone size: .

CDR3 DNA: TGTGCCAGCAGTACCGGGGTGGAGGGACAGCCCCAGCATTTT
CDR3 protein: CASSTGVEGQPQHF
J gene: TRBJ1-5
V gene: TRBV6-2/TRBV6-3
D gene: .
clone size: few

CDR3 DNA: TGTGCCAGCAGCCCGACTAGCGGGACTTCCTACGAGCAGTACTTC
CDR3 protein: CASSPTSGTSYEQYF
J gene: TRBJ2-7
V gene: TRBV6-5
D gene: TRBD2
clone size: .

CDR3 DNA: TGTGCCAGCAGCTTAGGACAGGGACTGAACACTGAAGCTTTCTTT
CDR3 protein: CASSLGQGLNTEAFF
J gene: TRBJ1-1
V gene: TRBV7-3
D gene: TRBD1
clone size: .